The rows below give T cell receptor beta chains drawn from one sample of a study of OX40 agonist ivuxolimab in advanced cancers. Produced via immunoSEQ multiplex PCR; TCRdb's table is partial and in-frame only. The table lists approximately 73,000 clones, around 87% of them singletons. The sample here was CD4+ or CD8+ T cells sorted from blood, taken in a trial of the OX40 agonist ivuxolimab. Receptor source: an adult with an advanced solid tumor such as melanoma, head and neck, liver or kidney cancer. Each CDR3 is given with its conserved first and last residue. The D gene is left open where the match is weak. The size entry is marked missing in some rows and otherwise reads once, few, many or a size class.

TGTGCCAGCACGGAGTCTGGAAACACCATATATTTT,CASTESGNTIYF,NA,TRBJ1-3,NA,12,TRBV5-5
TGCGCCAGCAGCCCTAACCAGTGGCTAGCGGAGGCCTCCGAGCAGTACTTC,CASSPNQWLAEASEQYF,NA,TRBJ2-7,TRBD2,17,TRBV5-1
TGTGCCAGCAGTCAAACCTCACAAGAGACCCAGTACTTC,CASSQTSQETQYF,NA,TRBJ2-5,NA,13,TRBV6-5
TGCGCCAGCAGCCTCAACACGGGTAGGGGGGGTTCCTACGAGCAGTACTTC,CASSLNTGRGGSYEQYF,NA,TRBJ2-7,NA,17,TRBV5-1
TGTGCCAGCAGTCGTACCCCAAGGGGTAACATTCAGTACTTC,CASSRTPRGNIQYF,NA,TRBJ2-4,NA,14,TRBV6-6
TGTGCCAGCAGCCACCCATCTTCCGCTCTCTACGAGCAGTACTTC,CASSHPSSALYEQYF,once,TRBJ2-7,NA,15,TRBV7-2
TGTGCCAGCAGCATTTCCGGGACAGGGTATGATGGCTACACCTTC,CASSISGTGYDGYTF,NA,TRBJ1-2,TRBD1,15,TRBV5-6
TGTGCCAGCATCCAACAGGGTTGGGGAGAGACCCAGTACTTC,CASIQQGWGETQYF,NA,TRBJ2-5,NA,14,TRBV25-1
TGTGCCAGCACTACCCCAGGGCCAGGAGCTCAGCCCCAGCATTTT,CASTTPGPGAQPQHF,NA,TRBJ1-5,NA,15,TRBV6-1
TGTGCCAGTCGGGGACAGACCACAGATACGCAGTATTTT,CASRGQTTDTQYF,NA,TRBJ2-3,TRBD1,13,TRBV19
TGTGCCAGCACCCTACGATCGGGGAATGAAAAACTGTTTTTT,CASTLRSGNEKLFF,NA,TRBJ1-4,NA,14,TRBV2
TGTGCCAGCAGCAACAACCTTCTCTATGGCTACACCTTC,CASSNNLLYGYTF,NA,TRBJ1-2,NA,13,TRBV2
TGTGCCAGCAGCTTAATAGGAGGGGGCGAGACTGAAGCTTTCTTT,CASSLIGGGETEAFF,NA,TRBJ1-1,TRBD1,15,TRBV7-9
TGTGCCAGCAGCCTGGGGACTAGCGGGGATAATGAGCAGTTCTTC,CASSLGTSGDNEQFF,NA,TRBJ2-1,TRBD2,15,TRBV7-9
TGCGCCAGCAGGGAGCGGGGGAACACCGGGGAGCTGTTTTTT,CASRERGNTGELFF,NA,TRBJ2-2,TRBD2,14,TRBV5-1
TGCGCCAGCAGCTTGTTAGGGGTCGGAAACACCATATATTTT,CASSLLGVGNTIYF,NA,TRBJ1-3,NA,14,TRBV5-1
TGTGCCAGCTCACCAGGGACAGGGGGCGATACTGGCTACACCTTC,CASSPGTGGDTGYTF,few,TRBJ1-2,TRBD1,15,TRBV18
TGTGCCAGTAGAAATCGAGGGGGGAGCGGCGAGCAGTACTTC,CASRNRGGSGEQYF,NA,TRBJ2-7,NA,14,TRBV19
TGTGCCAGCAGCCGGGACTTGGTAGATACGCAGTATTTT,CASSRDLVDTQYF,few,TRBJ2-3,NA,13,TRBV5-4
TGCGCCAGCAGCCAAGATAACGGGTTCGGGTGGCAAACTAATGAAAAACTGTTTTTT,CASSQDNGFGWQTNEKLFF,NA,TRBJ1-4,NA,19,TRBV4-1
TGTGCCAGCAGTTACTCCCGAGGGGGCGGGGAGACCCAGTACTTC,CASSYSRGGGETQYF,NA,TRBJ2-5,TRBD1,15,TRBV6-5
TGTGCCAGTAGTACCCAGACGGGGACTGAAGCTTTCTTT,CASSTQTGTEAFF,NA,TRBJ1-1,NA,13,TRBV19
TGTGCCAGCAGTGGACAGGCTCCTAATGAAAAACTGTTTTTT,CASSGQAPNEKLFF,once,TRBJ1-4,NA,14,TRBV6-4
TGTGCCAGCAGTCCCTACAGGGGAAAGTACGAGCAGTACTTC,CASSPYRGKYEQYF,NA,TRBJ2-7,TRBD1,14,TRBV6-6
TGTGCCAGCAGCTTGTTTCTGGCTAGCGGGAGAGGTGAGCAGTACTTC,CASSLFLASGRGEQYF,once,TRBJ2-7,TRBD2,16,TRBV5-8
TGTGCCTGGACCCTGCGGAGTTCCGGGACTGAAGCTTTCTTT,CAWTLRSSGTEAFF,NA,TRBJ1-1,NA,14,TRBV30
TGTGCCAGCGGCCCCTCTGATAATTCACCCCTCCACTTT,CASGPSDNSPLHF,NA,TRBJ1-6,NA,13,TRBV6-1
TGTGCCTGGACAGGACAGGCCACCTACGAGCAGTACTTC,CAWTGQATYEQYF,once,TRBJ2-7,TRBD1,13,TRBV30
TGTGCCAGCAGTGAACGGGGGACTGAAGCTTTCTTT,CASSERGTEAFF,NA,TRBJ1-1,NA,12,TRBV2
TGTGCCAGTTCTGGGAGGTCCTATAATTCACCCCTCCACTTT,CASSGRSYNSPLHF,NA,TRBJ1-6,NA,14,TRBV6-1
TGTGCCAGCACAGGGGACTTTAATGAAAAACTGTTTTTT,CASTGDFNEKLFF,NA,TRBJ1-4,NA,13,TRBV2
TGCGCCAGCAGCTTGGCCACAGGAACCTACGAGCAGTACTTC,CASSLATGTYEQYF,NA,TRBJ2-7,NA,14,TRBV5-1
TGTGCCAGCAGTGAAATGGCCTCGGCTATTTACGAGCAGTACTTC,CASSEMASAIYEQYF,many,TRBJ2-7,NA,15,TRBV6-1
TGTGCCGTAGGGGGATCCTACGAGCAGTACTTC,CAVGGSYEQYF,NA,TRBJ2-7,NA,11,TRBV6-1
TGTGCCAGCAGCTTGGATGGGGGGCGCGAAGAGACCCAGTACTTC,CASSLDGGREETQYF,NA,TRBJ2-5,NA,15,TRBV5-4
TGTGCCAGCAGCTACGGACAGGGGAACACTGAAGCTTTCTTT,CASSYGQGNTEAFF,NA,TRBJ1-1,TRBD1,14,TRBV14
TGCGCCAGCAGCTTGGGGGTAGCGGGGAACACCGGGGAGCTGTTTTTT,CASSLGVAGNTGELFF,NA,TRBJ2-2,TRBD2,16,TRBV5-1
TGTGCCAGCTCTCCAGGACAGGGCGCTGGAGAAAAACTGTTTTTT,CASSPGQGAGEKLFF,NA,TRBJ1-4,TRBD1,15,TRBV18
TGCGCCAGCAGCTTGGGCAACAGGGCCAGAAATGAAAAACTGTTTTTT,CASSLGNRARNEKLFF,few,TRBJ1-4,NA,16,TRBV5-1
TGTGCCAGCAGTTACAATTTAGGTTACGAGCAGTACTTC,CASSYNLGYEQYF,NA,TRBJ2-7,NA,13,TRBV6-5
TGTGCCAGCAGGGCAAATTCCGACGAGCAGTACTTC,CASRANSDEQYF,NA,TRBJ2-7,NA,12,TRBV6-5
TGTGCCAGCAGCCAAGGGGGGATCTCCTACGAGCAGTACTTC,CASSQGGISYEQYF,NA,TRBJ2-7,NA,14,TRBV7-9
TGCAGCGTCGAAGGACAGCTGTGGAACACTGAAGCTTTCTTT,CSVEGQLWNTEAFF,NA,TRBJ1-1,NA,14,TRBV29-1
TGTGCCAGCAGCTTAGCGGCACAGGGGTACGAGCAGTACTTC,CASSLAAQGYEQYF,NA,TRBJ2-7,TRBD1,14,TRBV7-9
TGTGCCAGCATGTTACTGAGCTCTGGAAACACCATATATTTT,CASMLLSSGNTIYF,NA,TRBJ1-3,NA,14,TRBV6-1
TGTGCCAGCAGCCGCACGACCGGGGGGACCTACAATGAGCAGTTCTTC,CASSRTTGGTYNEQFF,NA,TRBJ2-1,TRBD2,16,TRBV14
TGTGCCAGCAGTGTAGCGGGGGAAGGCAATCAGCCCCAGCATTTT,CASSVAGEGNQPQHF,NA,TRBJ1-5,NA,15,TRBV6-1
TGTGCCAGCGCGACCGAATTAGGGGGAGCCAAAAACATTCAGTACTTC,CASATELGGAKNIQYF,NA,TRBJ2-4,NA,16,TRBV2
TGTGCCAGTAGTATAGTTCACGCATCCGCCTACGAGCAGTACTTC,CASSIVHASAYEQYF,NA,TRBJ2-7,NA,15,TRBV19